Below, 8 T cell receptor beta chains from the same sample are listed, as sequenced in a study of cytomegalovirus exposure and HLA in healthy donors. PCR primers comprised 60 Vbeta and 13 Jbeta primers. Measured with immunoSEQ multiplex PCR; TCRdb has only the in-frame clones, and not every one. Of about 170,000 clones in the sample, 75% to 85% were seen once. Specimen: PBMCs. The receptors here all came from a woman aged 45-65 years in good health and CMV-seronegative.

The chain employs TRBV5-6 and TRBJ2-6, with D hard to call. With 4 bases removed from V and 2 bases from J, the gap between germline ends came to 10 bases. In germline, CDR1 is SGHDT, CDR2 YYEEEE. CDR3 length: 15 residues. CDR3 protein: CASSRVVAGANVLTF. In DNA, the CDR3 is TGTGCCAGCAGCCGCGTGGTGGCTGGGGCCAACGTCCTGACTTTC.

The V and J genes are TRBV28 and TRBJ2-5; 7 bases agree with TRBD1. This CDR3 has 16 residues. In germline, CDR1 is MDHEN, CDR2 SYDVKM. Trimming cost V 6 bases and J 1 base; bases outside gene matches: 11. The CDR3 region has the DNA TGTGCCAGCAGGCACTACCACAGGGGCCCCCAAGAGACCCAGTACTTC. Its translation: CASRHYHRGPQETQYF.

The CDR3 nucleotides read TGCGCCAGCAGCCCAGGACAGGGGGCAGAGCAGCCCCAGCATTTT. Translated, it gives CASSPGQGAEQPQHF. The genes are TRBV5-1 and TRBJ1-5, with 11 bases fitting TRBD1. The J segment lost 7 bases and the V segment lost 4 bases, leaving 7 bases of the junction unmatched. Germline CDR1 is SGHRS and CDR2 is YFSETQ. The CDR3 is 15 residues long.

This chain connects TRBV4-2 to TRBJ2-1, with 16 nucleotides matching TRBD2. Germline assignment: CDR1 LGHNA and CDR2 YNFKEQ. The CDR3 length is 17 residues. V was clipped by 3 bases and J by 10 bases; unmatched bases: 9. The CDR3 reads CASSQSGLAGGLLEQFF. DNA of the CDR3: TGTGCCAGCAGCCAGTCGGGACTAGCGGGGGGGCTTCTAGAGCAGTTCTTC.

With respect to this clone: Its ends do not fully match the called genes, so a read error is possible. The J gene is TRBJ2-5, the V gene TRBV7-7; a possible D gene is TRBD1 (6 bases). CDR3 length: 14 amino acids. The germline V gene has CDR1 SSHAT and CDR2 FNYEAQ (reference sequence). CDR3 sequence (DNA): TGTGCTAGCAGCTTATCAGGGGAGCGGCAGACCCAGTACTTC. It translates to CASSLSGERQTQYF.

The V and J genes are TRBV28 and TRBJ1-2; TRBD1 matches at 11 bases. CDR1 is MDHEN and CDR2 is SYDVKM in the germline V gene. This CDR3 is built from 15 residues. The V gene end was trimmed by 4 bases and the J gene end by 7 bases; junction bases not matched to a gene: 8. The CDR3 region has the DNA TGTGCCAGCAGTTCCTTCGGGACAGGGGGAATTGGCTACACCTTC. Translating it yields CASSSFGTGGIGYTF.

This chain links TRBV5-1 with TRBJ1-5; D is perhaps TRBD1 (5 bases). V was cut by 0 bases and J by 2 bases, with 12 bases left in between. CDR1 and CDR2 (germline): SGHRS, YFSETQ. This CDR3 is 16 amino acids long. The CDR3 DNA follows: TGCGCCAGCAGCTTGGGTGGGGGGGTTGGCAATCAGCCCCAGCATTTT. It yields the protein CASSLGGGVGNQPQHF.

As DNA, the CDR3 is TGTGCCAGCAGCCTAATGAACACTGAAGCTTTCTTT. Its translation is CASSLMNTEAFF. This chain connects TRBV7-9 to TRBJ1-1; D is undetermined. The V end lost 5 bases, the J end lost 0 bases, and 4 bases lay between the germline ends. There are 12 residues in the CDR3. Germline lookup yields CDR1 SEHNR and CDR2 FQNEAQ (reference sequence).